Shown below are 7 T cell receptor beta chains from a single sample sequenced in a study of regulatory T cells in long-lasting Graves disease. The time point was: newly diagnosed GD, antithyroid drugs for less than 3 months. Construction of the TCR library relied on RNA isolated from PBMCs. To make TCR beta libraries, researchers used iRepertoire HTBI primers and Arm-PCR of CDR3 regions. TCRdb ran MiXCR on the multiplex PCR reads and lists one entry per CDR3 protein. Of 530,000 or so distinct CDR3 sequences in the sample, more than 15% are singletons; the top ten hold approximately 12%. These data were likewise used in another study, on T cells in Graves' hyperthyroidism and ophthalmopathy.

The sample here was peripheral blood mononuclear cells (PBMCs), taken at new diagnosis, from a patient treated with antithyroid drugs. These receptors all come from a man aged 18 to 30 with Graves disease.

This clonotype was observed at least ten times. The chain combines TRBV5-1 with TRBJ2-3, with D possibly TRBD2 on 6 matching bases. The germline V and J ends were trimmed by 0 bases and 1 base, with 9 bases remaining between them. CDR1 and CDR2 (germline): SGHRS, YFSETQ. The CDR3 runs 15 residues. The CDR3 here is CASSLGGIGTDTQYF. CDR3 in DNA: TGCGCCAGCAGCTTGGGCGGGATTGGCACAGATACGCAGTATTTT.

This chain connects TRBV7-9 to TRBJ2-4; TRBD2 matches 11 bases. Per the germline V gene, CDR1 is SEHNR and CDR2 is FQNEAQ (reference sequence). V lost 4 bases to trimming and J lost 4 bases; unmatched junction nucleotides: 24. The CDR3 covers 22 residues. For the CDR3, the DNA is TGTGCCAGCAGCTCCGGCGGGTCACCACTAGCGGGAGTTATGGGTCCGAAAAACATTCAGTACTTC. Translating gives CASSSGGSPLAGVMGPKNIQYF.

The chain links TRBV13 to TRBJ2-1; 9 positions agree with TRBD2. The CDR3 length is 17 residues. Per germline, CDR1 PRHDT and CDR2 FYEKMQ (reference sequence). V dropped 2 bases and J dropped 8; count of bases not matched to a gene: 13. CDR3 amino acids: CASSLLRGAVAGDEQFF. The CDR3 DNA is TGTGCCAGCAGCTTACTTAGGGGGGCGGTAGCGGGAGATGAGCAGTTCTTC.

This clonotype has a count of ten or more. The chain carries TRBV30 and TRBJ2-2, with D perhaps matching TRBD1 (6 bases). Trimming left V 0 bases short and J 6 bases short, with 8 bases between. CDR1 and CDR2 from the germline V gene are GTSNPN and SVGIG (reference sequence). This CDR3 has 13 residues. CDR3 protein: CAWSVQGSGELFF. The CDR3 region has the DNA TGTGCCTGGAGTGTACAGGGCTCCGGGGAGCTGTTTTTT.

This clonotype showed up many times. The rearrangement joins TRBV24-1 to TRBJ2-5, with 7 nucleotides matching TRBD1. The V and J ends lost 2 bases and 5 bases, in that order; junction bases with no gene match: 7. The germline CDR1 and CDR2 sequences are KGHDR and SFDVKD. The CDR3 has 15 amino acids. The CDR3 DNA reads TGTGCCACCAGTGATTCCGGAGAGGGGGCCGAGACCCAGTACTTC. This sequence encodes CATSDSGEGAETQYF.

This clonotype has more than one count but fewer than ten. This chain links TRBV5-4 with TRBJ2-3, with D perhaps being TRBD1 or TRBD2 (5 bases each). The J call is uncertain, as TRBJ2-5 better fits the DNA end. The germline V gene encodes CDR1 SGHNT and CDR2 YYREEE (reference sequence). The CDR3 sequence is 13 residues long. CDR3 sequence: CASLSWGKKTQYF. In DNA, the CDR3 is TGTGCCAGCCTTTCCTGGGGGAAGAAGACCCAGTACTTC.

This clonotype came up many times. The chain uses TRBV3-1 and TRBJ1-4; D gene unclear. V lost 2 bases, J lost 8 bases, and 15 bases lay in between. Germline V lookup: CDR1 LGHDT, CDR2 YNNKEL (reference sequence). The CDR3 has 15 amino acids. The CDR3 is CASSQPADLMEKLFF. CDR3 bases: TGTGCCAGCAGCCAACCCGCGGACCTCATGGAAAAACTGTTTTTT.